The 16 T cell receptor beta chains reported below all come from one sample, sequenced in a study of blood T cell repertoires in COVID-19. The assay was immunoSEQ multiplex PCR, and TCRdb's table has in-frame clones only and misses some. Of around 330,000 clones listed, about 85% are singletons. The specimen sequenced was PBMCs or T cells enriched from blood (not recorded which). The receptors come from a woman under 40 who had been exposed to COVID-19.

This clone occurred many times. The chain joins TRBV4-1 to TRBJ2-2; TRBD2 matches at 8 bases. Germline CDR1 and CDR2: MGHRA and YSYEKL. Trimming took 1 base from V and 1 from J; bases not matched to a gene: 5. The CDR3 length is 17 residues. CDR3 residues: CASSQAALAGNTGELFF. CDR3 DNA sequence: TGCGCCAGCAGCCAAGCTGCCCTAGCGGGGAACACCGGGGAGCTGTTTTTT.

This clone was found once. This chain links TRBV5-1 with TRBJ2-7; 8 bases fit TRBD1. CDR3 length: 13 amino acids. Germline loops: CDR1 SGHRS, CDR2 YFSETQ. V trimming: 5 bases; J trimming: 6 bases; junction bases outside the gene matches: 7. Written as DNA, the CDR3 is TGCGCCAGCAGATCTGAGGGACAGGCCGAGCAGTACTTC. Its protein is CASRSEGQAEQYF.

Written as DNA, the CDR3 is TGTGCCAGCAGCTCGGGGGGTTTAGGCTACACCTTC. Its protein product is CASSSGGLGYTF. J is TRBJ1-2 and V is TRBV12-3 or TRBV12-4; D possibly corresponds to TRBD1 (5 bases). V was pared by 6 bases and J by 8 bases, with 13 bases between. This CDR3 is built from 12 residues.

The chain has TRBV28 and TRBJ1-5; D gene ambiguous. Trimming pared 1 base from V and 5 bases from J, leaving 9 bases between. Germline loops: CDR1 MDHEN, CDR2 SYDVKM. This CDR3 is built from 14 residues. CDR3 sequence (DNA): TGTGCCAGCAGTTTATCACCACTCCATCAGCCCCAGCATTTT. This translates into CASSLSPLHQPQHF.

CDR3 loop: CATRPERGDYEQYF. CDR3 nucleotide sequence: TGTGCCACCCGACCTGAGCGGGGGGACTACGAGCAGTACTTC. This sequence joins TRBV15 and TRBJ2-7, with 9 bases aligning to TRBD2. CDR1 and CDR2 (germline): LNHNV, YYDKDF (reference sequence). CDR3 length equals 14 residues. V lost 8 bases and J lost 3; bases outside the gene matches: 8.

The chain is built from TRBV19 and TRBJ1-6, with D maybe TRBD1 (5 bases). The V end was cut by 3 bases, the J end by 8 bases, with 11 bases between. The CDR3 contains 14 residues. CDR1 and CDR2 (germline): LNHDA, SQIVND (reference sequence). The chain's CDR3 is CASSISGMDSPLHF. The CDR3, as DNA: TGTGCCAGTAGTATTTCAGGGATGGATTCACCCCTCCACTTT.

This rearrangement joins TRBV6-2 or TRBV6-3 to TRBJ2-7; D gene ambiguous. There are 12 residues in the CDR3. V was cut by 2 bases and J by 4 bases, with 6 bases left in between. CDR1 and CDR2 (germline): MNHEY, SVGEGT. CDR3 amino acids: CASSYSRYEQYF. CDR3 DNA: TGTGCCAGCAGTTACAGCCGGTACGAGCAGTACTTC.

This clone was observed a single time. This chain links TRBV11-2 with TRBJ2-7, with 10 bases lining up with TRBD2. V gave up 1 base and J gave up 3 bases; unmatched junction bases: 9. The V gene's germline CDR1 is SGHAT and CDR2 FQNNGV. The CDR3 sequence is 17 residues long. The DNA of the CDR3 is TGTGCCAGCAGCTTAGCACGAAGCGGGGGGGAAGGCTACGAGCAGTACTTC. Its translation: CASSLARSGGEGYEQYF.

The V and J genes are TRBV28 and TRBJ2-5; D is perhaps TRBD1 (5 bases). Germline CDR1 reads MDHEN; CDR2 reads SYDVKM. The length of the CDR3 is 14 residues. V lost 4 bases, J lost 4 bases, and 13 bases lay in between. CDR3 loop: CASSSPGIPETQYF. CDR3 nucleotide sequence: TGTGCCAGCAGTTCCCCAGGGATACCAGAGACCCAGTACTTC.

This sequence joins TRBV19 and TRBJ2-3, with 10 bases identical to TRBD2. This CDR3 contains 16 residues. Germline-derived CDR1 and CDR2 are LNHDA and SQIVND (reference sequence). The junction had 7 bases not matched to a gene; V was cut back by 5 bases and J by 2 bases. The CDR3: CASSRRTSGSTDTQYF. For the CDR3, the DNA is TGTGCCAGTAGTCGCCGGACTAGCGGCTCCACAGATACGCAGTATTTT. Together with reference TRBV19 and TRBJ2-3, the CDR3 gives the full variable domain: DGGITQSPKYLFRKEGQNVTLSCEQNLNHDAMYWYRQDPGQGLRLIYYSQIVNDFQKGDIAEGYSVSREKKESFPLTVTSAQKNPTAFYLCASSRRTSGSTDTQYFGPGTRLTVL.

This rearrangement joins TRBV12-5 to TRBJ1-2; 11 positions match TRBD1. V shed 2 bases and J 7 bases; nucleotides not matched to a gene: 6. CDR3 length: 15 amino acids. Germline values: CDR1 LGHNT, CDR2 FRNRAP. The CDR3 here is CASGLSGTGGRGYTF. The CDR3 nucleotides are TGTGCTAGTGGTTTGTCCGGGACAGGGGGTCGTGGCTACACCTTC.

This clone was detected only once. The CDR3: CATSDFSSGVTGELFF. For the CDR3, the DNA is TGTGCCACCAGTGATTTCTCTAGCGGGGTAACCGGGGAGCTGTTTTTT. This chain uses TRBV24-1 with TRBJ2-2; 9 positions agree with TRBD2. The trim removed 1 base at V and 5 bases at J, leaving 4 bases unmatched. The CDR3 spans 16 residues. In germline, CDR1 is KGHDR, CDR2 SFDVKD.

This clone appeared a few times. The genes are TRBV10-2 and TRBJ2-2, with D perhaps matching TRBD2 (6 bases). V lost 0 bases and J lost 1, with 6 bases in between. The CDR3 has 15 residues. Germline lookup yields CDR1 WSHSY and CDR2 SAAADI. The CDR3 DNA follows: TGCGCCAGCAGTGAGTCAGCGGGGAACACCGGGGAGCTGTTTTTT. Translation gives CASSESAGNTGELFF.

The chain employs TRBV28 and TRBJ1-1; D gene uncertain. The CDR3 length is 11 residues. Germline V lookup: CDR1 MDHEN, CDR2 SYDVKM. The ends were cut back, 10 bases at V and 5 bases at J, with 11 bases in the middle. CDR3: CATEIATEAFF. The CDR3 coding sequence is TGTGCCACCGAAATAGCTACTGAAGCTTTCTTT.

As regards this clone: The sample carries other DNA sequences with the same CDR3. The chain is built from TRBV12-3 or TRBV12-4 and TRBJ1-5; D gene uncertain. This CDR3 region has 13 residues. The V end was cut by 4 bases, the J end by 0 bases, with 4 bases between. The CDR3 sequence: CASSSYSNQPQHF. In DNA form, the CDR3 reads TGTGCCAGCAGTTCGTATAGCAATCAGCCCCAGCATTTT.

The chain is built from TRBV5-1 and TRBJ1-4; D might be TRBD1 (6 bases). The CDR3 sequence is 14 residues long. Between the trimmed V and J ends, which lost 4 bases and 5 bases, there was a span of 12 bases. Germline lookup yields CDR1 SGHRS and CDR2 YFSETQ. Written as DNA, the CDR3 is TGCGCCAGCAGCAGGGGAACAGGGAATGAAAAACTGTTTTTT. It encodes CASSRGTGNEKLFF.